This entry concerns a single T cell receptor beta chain. It has no known antigen specificity. Qualities for individual bases were not recorded, and no much larger clone is one base off. Thawed PBMCs were FACS-sorted into unstimulated Tregs (CD4+CD25+CD127-), CD4+ non-Tregs (CD4+CD25-), CD4 cells and CD8 cells. Healthy control blood came either as purchased buffy coats or from healthy volunteers. Healthy control blood was processed to PBMCs with a Ficoll density gradient and then cryopreserved, whereas patient PBMCs were collected both before and after transplant. These data originate in a study of Tregs in tolerant kidney transplant recipients (dated by TCRdb to between 2018 and 2020). In the study overall: TCRbeta sequencing was used in the study to identify donor-specific regulatory T cells before combined kidney and bone marrow transplantation, and the identified cells were then tracked after transplant. Several methods of expanding Tregs specific for an allogeneic donor were compared by TCRbeta repertoire sequencing in 3 healthy controls.

Broader findings and caveats from the paper: The study was constrained by small patient numbers, and validation of the findings is required in larger populations and under other immunosuppression protocols. Biological reproducibility was not directly addressed, though technical replication error appeared minimal. The most biologically relevant and donor-specific TCRbeta repertoire appeared to be identified by expanding Tregs with activated donor B cells.

From the cysteine up to the phenylalanine, the CDR3 has a length of 14 residues. Solely the CDR3 DNA is kept, with 42 bases framed from the first base. Via the germline V gene, CDR1 is SNHLY and CDR2 FYNNEI. The trim is 3 bases for V and 0 bases for J, with a gap of 6 bases between the germline ends. For TCRbeta CDR3 sequencing, genomic DNA was extracted from sorted cells using the QIAGEN DNeasy Blood and Tissue Kit. Through immunoSEQ, high-throughput TCRbeta CDR3 sequencing was done commercially, including PCR amplification with internal controls and bias correction. Under the source paper's analysis protocol: Unique productive TCRbeta sequences were defined by CDR3 nucleotide sequence where primers matched, and otherwise by CDR3 amino acid sequence together with Vbeta and Jbeta genes. To correct for sorting error, sequences found in more than one sorted population at a frequency ratio of 2:1 or less were discarded, and the remaining shared sequences were assigned to the population with the higher frequency. A sequence was defined as donor-reactive if the sequence was expanded at least 5-fold in CFSE-low cells compared with unstimulated cells and had a frequency of at least 0.01% in CFSE-low cells. Repertoire divergence was quantified by Jensen-Shannon divergence using the top 100 TCRbeta sequences ranked by frequency. For samples with multiple sequencing runs, sorting error was corrected in each run separately before the runs were combined. TCRdb's version of the immuneACCESS table is confined to in-frame rearrangements and falls short of the full clone set. An unresolved V gene accounts for under half of the shortfall where checked; the remainder is of unknown origin. V, J and clone size are taken as reported in that table, and D and trimming were inferred from the DNA itself. The sample records hundreds of thousands of clones, about 86% of which are singletons. Clones ranked in the top ten supply around 0.61% of the sample.

The receptor comes from a human donor in good health. What was sequenced was CD4+ T cells from blood. Recombination connected TRBV2 to TRBJ1-3, with no confidently assigned D gene. The CDR3 amino acid sequence is: CASSEEYSGNTIYF. The nucleotides are TGTGCCAGCAGTGAGGAGTACTCTGGAAACACCATATATTTT.